The T cell receptor (beta chain) under discussion was sequenced for a study of blood T cell repertoires in COVID-19. Per the germline V gene, CDR1 is MNHEY and CDR2 is SMNVEV (reference sequence). The V and J ends lost 5 bases and 3 bases, in that order; junction bases with no gene match: 4. The CDR3 consists of 14 residues. Measured with immunoSEQ multiplex PCR; TCRdb has only the in-frame clones, and not every one. The sample contains under 300,000 clones, 83% of which appear only once. The sequence derives from a human donor in a cohort sampled during active COVID-19. The sample comprised peripheral blood. The gene calls are TRBV27 and TRBJ2-7; 10 positions agree with TRBD1. CDR3 amino acids: CASSVGQGSYEQYF. Written as DNA, the CDR3 is TGTGCCAGCAGTGTGGGACAGGGGAGCTACGAGCAGTACTTC.